Listed below are T cell receptor beta chains from one sample, sequenced in a study of spatial heterogeneity in lung cancer. TCRdb processed the 5' RACE reads anew with MiXCR; each CDR3 protein has one entry. The repertoire holds approximately 22,000 distinct CDR3 sequences, with over 4.5% as singletons. The sequencing used PBMCs, collected at surgery. These receptor sequences come from a male donor with early-stage non-small cell lung cancer. Each CDR3 is given with its conserved first and last residue. The D gene is left open where the match is weak. Clone size is given for some rows only: seen once, a few or many times, or a class if the clone is expanded.

J | V | D | size | DNA | CDR3
TRBJ2-1 | TRBV29-1 | TRBD2 | many | TGCAGCGTTCCGGGGGGGCAATACAATGAGCAGTTCTTC | CSVPGGQYNEQFF
TRBJ2-3 | TRBV7-3 | TRBD2 | many | TGTGCCAGCAGCTTCGGGGGGGATACGCAGTATTTT | CASSFGGDTQYF
TRBJ2-4 | TRBV20-1 | - | many | TGCAGTGCTAGGACGCAGGGGAGGGAAAACATTCAGTACTTC | CSARTQGRENIQYF
TRBJ1-1 | TRBV20-1 | - | many | TGCAGTGCTAGACCCTGGGGGGGGAACACTGAAGCTTTCTTT | CSARPWGGNTEAFF
TRBJ2-3 | TRBV24-1 | - | many | TGTGCCACCAGTGACCCTCAATTAACTAGCACAGATACGCAGTATTTT | CATSDPQLTSTDTQYF
TRBJ1-4 | TRBV20-1 | - | - | TGCAGTGCTAGGGACCCTCGAACAGCTAATGAAAAACTGTTTTTT | CSARDPRTANEKLFF
TRBJ2-1 | TRBV20-1 | - | many | TGCAGTGCTAGAATGCCACGGGGTAGGGTGGGCAATGAGCAGTTCTTC | CSARMPRGRVGNEQFF
TRBJ2-1 | TRBV24-1 | TRBD1 | many | TGTGCCACCAGTGATCTCGTAGCAGGGGGCAGCTACAATGAGCAGTTCTTC | CATSDLVAGGSYNEQFF
TRBJ2-5 | TRBV20-1 | - | few | TGCAGTGCCCTCGTAGGACCGCAAGAGACCCAGTACTTC | CSALVGPQETQYF
TRBJ2-3 | TRBV5-1 | TRBD2 | many | TGCGCCGCCGGGAAGACTAGCCCCGCAGATACGCAGTATTTT | CAAGKTSPADTQYF
TRBJ1-1 | TRBV7-8 | - | many | TGCCACAATGGCACGAGGACAGACAATGAAGCTTTCTTT | CHNGTRTDNEAFF
TRBJ2-1 | TRBV7-9 | TRBD2 | many | TGTGCCAGCGGACTAGCGGGTTACAATGAGCAGTTCTTC | CASGLAGYNEQFF
TRBJ1-2 | TRBV6-1 | TRBD1 | - | TGTGCCAGCAGCAAACCGGACAGGATTCTAAGAGGCTACACCTTC | CASSKPDRILRGYTF
TRBJ2-7 | TRBV5-1 | - | many | TGCGCCAGCAGCTTGACCGACCACGAGCAGTACTTC | CASSLTDHEQYF
TRBJ2-5 | TRBV5-1 | TRBD2 | many | TGCGCCAGCAAGGGACTAGCGGGGGGAGAAGAGACCCAGTACTTC | CASKGLAGGEETQYF
TRBJ2-2 | TRBV9 | - | many | TGTGCCAGCAGCGTAAGGGACAAGGGCACCGGGGAGCTGTTTTTT | CASSVRDKGTGELFF
TRBJ2-3 | TRBV7-2 | - | many | TGTGCCAGCAGCCGGGGTGGGGGGATCACAGATACGCAGTATTTT | CASSRGGGITDTQYF
TRBJ2-5 | TRBV7-2 | TRBD2 | many | TGTGCCAGCAGCTTGGGGACTAGCGGGAAAGAGACCCAGTACTTC | CASSLGTSGKETQYF
TRBJ2-7 | TRBV4-2 | - | - | TGTGCCAGCAGCCAAGATCGGACAGTGGGGGAGCAGTACTTC | CASSQDRTVGEQYF
TRBJ1-4 | TRBV30 | - | many | TGTGCCTGGAGTGTAGGGAGTGAAAAACTGTTTTTT | CAWSVGSEKLFF
TRBJ2-1 | TRBV19 | TRBD2 | many | TGTGCCAGTAGTAGCGGGAGCTACAATGAGCAGTTCTTC | CASSSGSYNEQFF
TRBJ2-5 | TRBV28 | TRBD2 | many | TGTGCCAGCACCCCTTGGGGGGGAGAAGAGACCCAGTACTTC | CASTPWGGEETQYF
TRBJ1-1 | TRBV7-6 | - | many | TGTGCCAGCAGGCCAACAGGGATAACTGAAGCTTTCTTT | CASRPTGITEAFF
TRBJ1-5 | TRBV7-8 | TRBD1 | - | TGTGCCAGCAGCCCCCTCCCCCAGGGGGGTTTAAGCCAGCCCCAGCATTTT | CASSPLPQGGLSQPQHF
TRBJ1-2 | TRBV30 | TRBD1 | many | TGTGCCTGGGTTGAACAGGGGGTTAACTATGGCTACACCTTC | CAWVEQGVNYGYTF
TRBJ1-1 | TRBV7-9 | TRBD1 | few | TGTGCCATCGAGGACAGGGATGGAATCACTGAAGCTTTCTTT | CAIEDRDGITEAFF
TRBJ1-1 | TRBV29-1 | TRBD1 | - | TGCAGCGTTGTCGGACAGGGGAACACTGAAGCTTTCTTT | CSVVGQGNTEAFF